This is a list of T cell receptor beta chains from one sample in a study of blood T cell repertoires in COVID-19. Sequencing used immunoSEQ multiplex PCR; TCRdb keeps in-frame clones, though not all of them. The table lists under 300,000 clones, about nine tenths of them singletons. Sequences were obtained from PBMCs or T cells enriched from blood (not recorded which). The receptors derive from a man younger than 30 who had recovered from COVID-19. CDR3s include the opening cysteine and the closing phenylalanine or tryptophan. A D gene is named only where the DNA matches it firmly. Clone size is given for some rows only: seen once, a few or many times, or a class if the clone is expanded.

cdr3_nt cdr3_aa clone_size v_call d_call j_call
TGTGCCAGCAGCCGTTGGGACAGGGGAAACTACGAGCAGTACTTC CASSRWDRGNYEQYF . TRBV7-2 TRBD1 TRBJ2-7
TGTGCCAGCAGCGAAGACAGGATATACACTGAAGCTTTCTTT CASSEDRIYTEAFF . TRBV7-2 . TRBJ1-1
TGCAGCGTGGAGTCAGGGAACGAAAAACTGTTTTTT CSVESGNEKLFF . TRBV29-1 . TRBJ1-4
TGTGCCAGCAGCCAAGGGGGACAGGGGTTCTATGGCTACACCTTC CASSQGGQGFYGYTF . TRBV4-2 TRBD1 TRBJ1-2
TGTGCCAGCAGTACGGACAGGCATAATTCACCCCTCCACTTT CASSTDRHNSPLHF once TRBV6-5 TRBD1 TRBJ1-6
TGTGCCAGCAGTGCCCAAAGGGACAGGTCGGCTGGAAACACCATATATTTT CASSAQRDRSAGNTIYF once TRBV6-1 TRBD1 TRBJ1-3
TGTGCCAGCAGTACGACAGGGGGTCCTGGAAACACCATATATTTT CASSTTGGPGNTIYF . TRBV6-5 TRBD1 TRBJ1-3
TGTGCCAGCAGTTTCCTAGCGTGGGACAATGAGCAGTTCTTC CASSFLAWDNEQFF . TRBV27 . TRBJ2-1
TGTGCCAGCCGACAGGGCCAGAACACTGAAGCTTTCTTT CASRQGQNTEAFF . TRBV27 TRBD1 TRBJ1-1
TGTGCCAGCGCCGGGACAGCGAATTCACCCCTCCACTTT CASAGTANSPLHF . TRBV27 TRBD1 TRBJ1-6
TGTGCCAGTAGTATAGACCGGGGGATTGGTCTCTTT CASSIDRGIGLF . TRBV19 . TRBJ1-1
TGTGCCAGCAGCCAAGACTCGTCCTACGAGCAGTACTTC CASSQDSSYEQYF . TRBV4-2 . TRBJ2-7
TGTGCCACCAGCCCGGGGGGTTCTAATTCGGAAGCTTTCTTT CATSPGGSNSEAFF . TRBV24-1 . TRBJ1-1
TGCGCCAGCAGCTTGACTCCCCAAGAGACCCAGTACTTC CASSLTPQETQYF . TRBV5-1 . TRBJ2-5
TGCGCCAGCAGTCGCAATAGGGGTGCTCGAGCCAAAAACATTCAGTACTTC CASSRNRGARAKNIQYF . TRBV23-1 . TRBJ2-4
TGTGCCAGCAGCCCCCGGGACAAAGGATCCCACGAGCAGTACTTC CASSPRDKGSHEQYF once TRBV11-2 . TRBJ2-7
TGTGCCAGCAGCCGTGGACAGGGGAACGGTGAAAAACTGTTTTTT CASSRGQGNGEKLFF few TRBV5-4 TRBD1 TRBJ1-4
TGTGCCTGGAGTGGTCAGGGGAACACTGAAGCTTTCTTT CAWSGQGNTEAFF once TRBV30 . TRBJ1-1
TGTGCCACCAGTGATTTATCGGGGACTGAAGCTTTCTTT CATSDLSGTEAFF . TRBV24-1 . TRBJ1-1
TGTGCCAGCAGCCAGGACTATGGCTACACCTTC CASSQDYGYTF . TRBV5-8 . TRBJ1-2
TGTGCCACCAGCAGACAGTCCAAGTCGGAGACCCAGTACTTC CATSRQSKSETQYF . TRBV15 . TRBJ2-5
TGTGCCAGCAGCTTCCCTCAGACGGGGAAATACTCCTACGAGCAGTACTTC CASSFPQTGKYSYEQYF . TRBV7-9 . TRBJ2-7
TGTGCCTGGAGTGTTGGACAGTACACCGGGGAGCTGTTTTTT CAWSVGQYTGELFF . TRBV30 . TRBJ2-2
TGTGCCATTCTCCCAAAAGGACAGGGGAGAATCGGCAATCAGCCCCAGCATTTT CAILPKGQGRIGNQPQHF . TRBV10-3 TRBD1 TRBJ1-5
TGTGCCATCAGTACGGAGGCACGCACAGATACGCAGTATTTT CAISTEARTDTQYF . TRBV10-3 . TRBJ2-3
TGTGCCAGCAGCTTGTTGCACGAGCGCCAAGAGACCCAGTACTTC CASSLLHERQETQYF . TRBV5-6 . TRBJ2-5
TGTGCCAGCAGCGTAGATGGGGGGACCTTACCCGACCGCGGACAAAACGAGCAGTACTTC CASSVDGGTLPDRGQNEQYF . TRBV9 . TRBJ2-7
TGTGCCAGCAGCTCCGGACAGGGTCGCGGCTACACCTTC CASSSGQGRGYTF once TRBV6-5 TRBD1 TRBJ1-2
TGTGCCAGCAGCTTAGGAGGCACCGGGGAGCTGTTTTTT CASSLGGTGELFF . TRBV7-6 . TRBJ2-2
TGTGCCAGCAGGATGACCGAGCGGAGTCCCCAGCATTTT CASRMTERSPQHF . TRBV2 . TRBJ1-5
TGTGCCTGTGGGACAGGACCATACGGGGAGCTGTTTTTT CACGTGPYGELFF . TRBV19 TRBD1 TRBJ2-2
TGTGCCTGGGGGATTCAGGGACTTGGTAGGAATCAGCCCCAGCATTTT CAWGIQGLGRNQPQHF . TRBV30 . TRBJ1-5
TGTGCCAGTAGGCTTTTGGGGCAGAGCTCCTATAATTCACCCCTCCACTTT CASRLLGQSSYNSPLHF few TRBV19 . TRBJ1-6
TGCGCCAGCAGTGGGGTGGACAGGGGCAATTCACCCCTCCACTTT CASSGVDRGNSPLHF few TRBV10-1 TRBD1 TRBJ1-6
TGTGCCAGCACCAAATGGGGGACTAGCGGGTCAAATGAGCAGTTCTTC CASTKWGTSGSNEQFF . TRBV27 TRBD2 TRBJ2-1
TGCGCCAGCAGCTTGGGGGGCCGGGACATGAGCTACGAGCAGTACTTC CASSLGGRDMSYEQYF . TRBV5-1 . TRBJ2-7